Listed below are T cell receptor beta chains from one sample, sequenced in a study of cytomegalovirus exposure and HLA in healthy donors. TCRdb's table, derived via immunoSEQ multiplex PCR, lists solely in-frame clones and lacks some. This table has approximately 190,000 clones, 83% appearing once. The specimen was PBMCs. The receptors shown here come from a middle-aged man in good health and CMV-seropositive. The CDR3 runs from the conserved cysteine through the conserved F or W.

CDR3: CASSLNAGAAGELFF
J: TRBJ2-2
V: TRBV7-3

CDR3: CASSQNAGSSYNEQFF
J: TRBJ2-1
V: TRBV4-1

CDR3: CASSVVGTGETEAFF
J: TRBJ1-1
V: TRBV9

CDR3: CASRISGKMAGELFF
J: TRBJ2-2
V: TRBV6-6

CDR3: CASSSGTGTSPNTQYF
J: TRBJ2-3
V: TRBV27

CDR3: CASARVSGELFF
J: TRBJ2-2
V: TRBV6-5

CDR3: CASSPGYSNQPQHF
J: TRBJ1-5
V: TRBV7-9

CDR3: CASRRQIMNTEAFF
J: TRBJ1-1
V: TRBV6-5

CDR3: CSVDGGKGEQYF
J: TRBJ2-7
V: TRBV29-1

CDR3: CASSLSVSGELFF
J: TRBJ2-2
V: TRBV5-1

CDR3: CASNGGQFGADTQYF
J: TRBJ2-3
V: TRBV19

CDR3: CASSLGASGAAYEQYF
J: TRBJ2-7
V: TRBV5-1

CDR3: CASSSQGAGGSTYNEQFF
J: TRBJ2-1
V: TRBV7-9

CDR3: CASSFGIQGFYNEQFF
J: TRBJ2-1
V: TRBV5-1

CDR3: CASSLDRGLNNEQFF
J: TRBJ2-1
V: TRBV11-1

CDR3: CASRVRGQYYEQYF
J: TRBJ2-7
V: TRBV6-1

CDR3: CASSYSGSRQPQHF
J: TRBJ1-5
V: TRBV27

CDR3: CASSQDGGADNGLTF
J: TRBJ2-6
V: TRBV4-2

CDR3: CASTRTGVLNGYTF
J: TRBJ1-2
V: TRBV19

CDR3: CASSAAGWYGEQYF
J: NA
V: TRBV25-1

CDR3: CAISVGQREAETQYF
J: TRBJ2-5
V: TRBV10-3

CDR3: CASRGTASNQPQHF
J: TRBJ1-5
V: TRBV2

CDR3: CSVEDLGGLNGELFF
J: TRBJ2-2
V: TRBV29-1

CDR3: CSVGASGYYEQYF
J: TRBJ2-7
V: TRBV29-1

CDR3: CAISEPGQPYEQYF
J: TRBJ2-7
V: TRBV10-3

CDR3: CSGQQGNYGYTF
J: TRBJ1-2
V: TRBV29-1

CDR3: CASSIISGINGYTF
J: TRBJ1-2
V: TRBV19

CDR3: CASSPIEAGEHYEQYF
J: NA
V: TRBV5-4

CDR3: CASSLSGINTEAFF
J: TRBJ1-1
V: TRBV7-6

CDR3: CATSTPGPRREGYTF
J: TRBJ1-2
V: TRBV15

CDR3: CASKSPQSTDTQYF
J: TRBJ2-3
V: TRBV19

CDR3: CASRDPGQGATGELFF
J: TRBJ2-2
V: TRBV7-9

CDR3: CASSIDRAGQPQHF
J: TRBJ1-5
V: TRBV7-2

CDR3: CASSKKPGSGGTDTQYF
J: TRBJ2-3
V: TRBV19

CDR3: CAITRTSGESSYNEQFF
J: TRBJ2-1
V: TRBV10-3

CDR3: CASRYRGPVSEAFF
J: TRBJ1-1
V: TRBV28

CDR3: CASSDRDSPYNEQFF
J: TRBJ2-1
V: TRBV9

CDR3: CAGRASGSYEQYF
J: TRBJ2-7
V: TRBV5-8

CDR3: CASSLDRGNQPQHF
J: TRBJ1-5
V: TRBV5-1

CDR3: CASSLVGTGDGKPQHF
J: TRBJ1-5
V: TRBV7-2

CDR3: CASSRNLAGRHYEQYF
J: TRBJ2-7
V: TRBV14

CDR3: CASSSGRLTYEQYF
J: TRBJ2-7
V: TRBV27